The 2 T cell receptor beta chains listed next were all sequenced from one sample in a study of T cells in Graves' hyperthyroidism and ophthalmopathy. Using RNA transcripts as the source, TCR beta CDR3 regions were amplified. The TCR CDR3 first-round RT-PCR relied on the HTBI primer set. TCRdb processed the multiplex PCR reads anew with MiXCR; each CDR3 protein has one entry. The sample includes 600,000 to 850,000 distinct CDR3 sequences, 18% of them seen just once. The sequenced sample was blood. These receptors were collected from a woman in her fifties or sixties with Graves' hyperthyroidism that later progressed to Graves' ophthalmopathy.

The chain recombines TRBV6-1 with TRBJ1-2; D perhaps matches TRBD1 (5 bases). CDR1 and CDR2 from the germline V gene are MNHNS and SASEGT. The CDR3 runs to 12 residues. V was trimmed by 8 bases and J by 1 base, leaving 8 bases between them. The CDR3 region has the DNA TGTGCCAGCGGGGGGGGTAACTATGGCTACACCTTC. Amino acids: CASGGGNYGYTF.

The CDR3 nucleotides are TGTGCCACAGGACTGGACCCCTACGAGCAGTACTTC. Translation: CATGLDPYEQYF. This chain joins TRBV10-3 and TRBJ2-7, with D perhaps TRBD2 (5 bases). The V gene's germline CDR1 is ENHRY and CDR2 SYGVKD. Trimming stripped 10 bases from V and 2 bases from J, with 12 bases between. There are 12 residues in the CDR3.